This TCR beta chain was sequenced in a study of human T cells and chemical hapten exposure. Study summary: Weekly administration of diphenylcyclopropenone to the scalp of patients continued throughout the roughly 25-week study. Patch testing was performed with 0.01% DPC on the upper back, with reading at 6 days.

The germline gives CDR1 DFQATT, CDR2 SNEGSKA (reference sequence). The CDR3 covers 13 residues. V was clipped by 1 base and J by 10 bases, with 14 bases between them. Each cDNA molecule in the library carried unique molecular identifiers. One entry per CDR3 protein results from TCRdb running MiXCR on the RACE reads. The sample consists of approximately 41,000 distinct CDR3 sequences, just under 4% of them appearing once. Time point denoted: patch test 1, 2 weeks after DPC sensitization. The treatment here: therapeutic diphenylcyclopropenone sensitization with weekly scalp DPC. Unseparated into fractions, whole blood served as the source from which total RNA was extracted. Those who donated were patients with alopecia, 18 to 70 years of age, and suitable for DPC. This clonotype showed up many times.

This sample comprised whole blood, obtained in connection with sensitization to the hapten diphenylcyclopropenone (DPC). This sequence joins TRBV20-1 and TRBJ2-4; perhaps D is TRBD1 or TRBD2 (7 bases each). The source of this sequence is a man aged 45 to 65 with alopecia areata. Some clones in this sample may be carry-over from other donors' samples. Here the CDR3 reads CSARGQGEGIQYF. The CDR3 bases are TGCAGTGCTAGAGGTCAGGGGGAGGGGATTCAGTACTTC.